The source of this TCR beta chain is a study of T cell changes during pregnancy in multiple sclerosis. The CDR3 runs 13 residues. V shed 2 bases and J shed 1 base, with 6 bases lying between them. Germline CDR1 and CDR2: MNHNS and SASEGT. Sequencing was performed with immunoSEQ multiplex PCR; in TCRdb, only in-frame clones are kept and a portion is missing. In the table there are roughly 30,000 clones, over 75% of which are singletons. The chain couples TRBV6-1 to TRBJ2-7; D unresolved. The sample was CD8+ T cells from peripheral blood mononuclear cells, taken after pregnancy. This receptor was obtained from a female donor with multiple sclerosis, enrolled in a pregnancy study. CDR3 in DNA: TGTGCCAGCAGTGAAAACTTGTCCTACGAGCAGTACTTC. Protein: CASSENLSYEQYF.